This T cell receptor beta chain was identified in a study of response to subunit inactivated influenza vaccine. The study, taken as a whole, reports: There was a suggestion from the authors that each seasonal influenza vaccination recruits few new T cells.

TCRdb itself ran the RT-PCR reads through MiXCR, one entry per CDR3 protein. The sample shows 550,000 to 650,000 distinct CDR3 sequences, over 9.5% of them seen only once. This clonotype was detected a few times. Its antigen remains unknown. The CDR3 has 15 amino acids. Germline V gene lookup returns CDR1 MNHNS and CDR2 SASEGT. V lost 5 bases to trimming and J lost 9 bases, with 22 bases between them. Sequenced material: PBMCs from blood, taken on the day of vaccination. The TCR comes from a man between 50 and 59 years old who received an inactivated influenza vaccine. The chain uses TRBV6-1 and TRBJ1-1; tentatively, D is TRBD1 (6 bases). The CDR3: CASSPPGTLTQKAFF. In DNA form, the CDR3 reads TGTGCCAGCAGTCCCCCTGGGACACTCACTCAGAAAGCTTTCTTT.